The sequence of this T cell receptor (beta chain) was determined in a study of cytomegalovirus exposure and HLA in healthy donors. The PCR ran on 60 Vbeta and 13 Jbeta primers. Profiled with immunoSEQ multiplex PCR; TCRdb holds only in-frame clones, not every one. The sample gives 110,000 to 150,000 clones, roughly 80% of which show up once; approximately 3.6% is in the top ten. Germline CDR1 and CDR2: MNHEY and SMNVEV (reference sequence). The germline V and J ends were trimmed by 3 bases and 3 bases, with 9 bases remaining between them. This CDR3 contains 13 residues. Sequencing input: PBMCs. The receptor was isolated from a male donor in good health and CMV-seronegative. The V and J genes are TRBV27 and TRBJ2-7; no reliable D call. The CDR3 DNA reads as TGTGCCAGCAGTTTGTCCAGATTCTACGAGCAGTACTTC. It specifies CASSLSRFYEQYF.